This T cell receptor (beta chain) was obtained from a study of blood T cell repertoires in COVID-19 (TCRdb year 2020). For the wider study: Samples covering the acute and convalescent phases of COVID-19 were provided by collaborators in the United States, Italy and Spain. The samples were drawn from the first 160 participants of the ongoing ImmuneRACE study and from 1,254 subjects provided by 6 global collaborators. Where available, HLA class I and class II types were taken from metadata supplied by the sample provider and were not determined by assay-based typing. Deeply sampled blood TCRbeta repertoires from subjects exposed to, actively infected with, or recovered from COVID-19 were included in the dataset. The repertoires were made available in a free public database intended to serve as a resource for research on the immune response to SARS-CoV-2. Sample metadata almost always included a de-identified subject ID, COVID-19 status, age in years and sex. The material from the prospective study consisted of cDNA or gDNA derived from T cells, B-cell-depleted T cells, or PBMCs. Overall results and qualifications from the work: Clinical and demographic metadata were provided uncurated, with the amount varying by source and participant.

Worth noting for this clone: The antigen it binds to is not known. Base qualities are missing; no much larger clone stands one base away.

The immunoSEQ Assay, a bias-controlled multiplex PCR, was used to amplify TCRbeta CDR3 regions from genomic DNA. The authors' analysis ran thus. Nucleated cell counts per sample were estimated from amplification of reference gene primers within the assay. To quantify the absolute abundance of each unique TCRbeta CDR3 rearrangement, sequence reads were collapsed and filtered. For each sample, productive Simpson clonality was calculated as the square root of Simpson's diversity index across productive rearrangements. Sourced from immuneACCESS, this table was stored by TCRdb with only in-frame sequences that have V and J called. A share of the clones is absent; for the studies checked, an unresolved V gene accounts for under half, and the remainder has no known explanation. The V and J calls and clone size come from that table; D and trimming were worked out from the DNA. Recorded for this sample are about 48,000 clones; just over 85% of them occurred a single time. The ten biggest clones cover 2.5% to 3% of the sample.

V loses 2 bases at its end and J loses 5 bases; junction bases beyond the gene matches: 4. The CDR3 spans 15 residues, from the cysteine through the phenylalanine. The DNA shown is the 45-base CDR3, in frame from base 1. Sequences SGHRS (CDR1) and YFSETQ (CDR2) are obtained from the germline V gene. One collaborating source in Seattle enrolled patients during active infection and followed them longitudinally through the course of disease. Each collaborating institution followed its own protocols to collect whole blood in K2EDTA tubes. For TCRbeta analysis, collaborators shipped samples in one of three forms: frozen whole blood, isolated PBMCs, or DNA extracted from either of those sample types.

Specimen: peripheral blood. Recombination linked TRBV5-1 to TRBJ2-3, with 11 bases aligning to TRBD2. The TCR comes from an elderly woman with COVID-19, enrolled during active disease. The nucleotide sequence is given as TGCGCCAGCAGCTTTAGCGGGGGGGCGGGAGATACGCAGTATTTT. This gives the protein CASSFSGGAGDTQYF.